This paragraph covers one T cell receptor beta chain sequence. The data are from a study of blood T cell repertoires in COVID-19. About the study: Sample material is recorded as cDNA or gDNA derived from T cells, B-cell-depleted T cells, or PBMCs.

The CDR3 spans 15 residues. Germline CDR1 LNHNV, CDR2 YYDKDF (reference sequence). V lost 0 bases, J lost 6 bases, and 11 bases lay in between. In the authors' workflow: Reference gene primers were amplified, and this amplification served to estimate nucleated cell counts. The method was immunoSEQ multiplex PCR; TCRdb's version includes in-frame clones alone and lacks a portion of them. V, J and clone size reflect that table, while D and trimming were determined from the DNA. Of 170,000 or so clones listed, approximately 87% are singletons. Sequences were obtained from PBMCs or T cells enriched from blood (not recorded which). The V gene is TRBV15, the J gene TRBJ2-2, with D maybe TRBD2 (6 bases). The receptor was isolated from a woman aged 45 to 65 who had recovered from COVID-19. CDR3 residues: CATSREETRSGELFF. The DNA for the CDR3 is TGTGCCACCAGCAGAGAGGAGACTAGGTCCGGGGAGCTGTTTTTT.